This T cell receptor beta chain came from a study of cytomegalovirus exposure and HLA in healthy donors (dated by TCRdb to about 2017). Looking at the study overall: According to a later analysis, the approximately 130 validation repertoires were produced on the same platform as the 666 repertoires of the first cohort. The aim of the study was to test whether cataloging public T cell receptors could identify signatures of past pathogen exposure. A separate validation cohort of 100 to 150 different subjects was used in addition to the 666-subject first cohort. To predict cytomegalovirus infection status, the study combined high-throughput TCR immunosequencing, statistical association of individual TCRs with disease status, and machine learning. What the research found in general, with its limitations: Subsequent analysis determined that TCRs grouped into clusters in the first cohort also showed a tendency toward co-occurrence across the roughly 130 validation repertoires, and 94% of cluster scores exceeded 0. In both the original and validation cohorts, the classifier was reported to diagnose cytomegalovirus status with high specificity and sensitivity. Across donors, most TCR sequences were observed very rarely, whereas some public TCRs were present in many individuals. A later analysis lacked HLA typing for the validation cohort, so it scored co-occurrence in that cohort across all 110 or so repertoires. The study listed 164 TCR beta chains as associated with cytomegalovirus. According to the authors, the approach could potentially be generalized to other disease states and immunological phenotypes. A few of the identified cytomegalovirus-associated TCR beta chains were confirmed in vitro to be specific for cytomegalovirus antigens.

The donors belonged to the validation cohort of around 120 subjects, which was separate from the approximately 680-subject first cohort. Comment on this clone: Its antigen is currently not known. The sample holds no much larger clone one base away, and base qualities are not on file.

Spanning cysteine to phenylalanine, the CDR3 consists of 13 amino acids. Only the CDR3 DNA is retained, 39 bases long and in frame from the first base. V is shortened by 4 bases, J by 3 bases, and the region joining them spans 10 bases. CDR1 and CDR2, per the germline V gene, are SNHLY and FYNNEI. The library was prepared using the immunoSEQ multiplex PCR assay. Per the source publication's procedure: A statistical classification framework was developed to diagnose cytomegalovirus status using the catalog of TCR beta chain sequences. TCRdb carries this immuneACCESS record with in-frame sequences only. Its versions omit some clonotypes, under half of them owing to an unresolved V gene in the studies checked, with the rest unexplained. The V and J calls and clone size were taken over from that table, and D and trimming were inferred from the DNA. Recorded for this sample are hundreds of thousands of clones; roughly 89% of them occurred a single time. The ten largest clones add up to roughly 0.8% of the sample.

This sequence was found in a woman aged 18 to 35 in good health and CMV-seronegative. The rearrangement joined TRBV2 to TRBJ2-7; the D gene remains uncertain. The material sequenced was PBMCs. The CDR3 in this case is CASSGLTYYEQYF. The bases read TGTGCCAGCAGTGGCTTGACTTACTACGAGCAGTACTTC.